This T cell receptor (beta chain) was retrieved from a study of post-analysis software for immune sequencing data (dated by TCRdb to 2015 to 2017). Background for the entire study: Relapsing-remitting, secondary progressive and progressive-relapsing multiple sclerosis were recorded as disease courses, and subtype annotation was lacking for some patients. Patient repertoires were compared against ten to eleven previously published healthy control repertoires from donors aged about 6 to 26 years. A subset of samples was prepared in parallel using single-end sample barcoding, then pooled and co-amplified after Illumina adapter ligation. General conclusions and limits of the study: The control group was slightly older than the multiple sclerosis patient group. Direct clustering with F measure revealed strong co-clustering of samples prepared in the same batch, which led to a batch-effect correction. Patients showed significantly higher frequencies than controls for roughly five TRBV segments, among them TRBV5-6, TRBV5-1 and TRBV20-1. Normalized Chao1 diversity was significantly lower in multiple sclerosis patients than controls, suggesting substantial peripheral T-cell clonal expansion.

The CDR3 numbers 11 residues from cysteine through phenylalanine. Kept here is only the CDR3 DNA, which spans 33 bases and is read in frame from base 1. CDR1 and CDR2, looked up from the germline V gene, are SQVTM and ANQGSEA. Receptors were amplified or captured by PCR. The run used an Illumina HiSeq 2500. To reduce PCR and sequencing biases, unique molecular identifiers were built into the TCR beta cDNA libraries. Approximately 500,000 cDNA molecules were obtained for every 1 to 10 million input T cells, so each molecule roughly corresponded to one T cell. The patient libraries were prepared and sequenced using the same protocol as the earlier healthy control dataset. Within a given batch, samples were prepared together, multiplexed and sequenced on the same HiSeq lane. In the authors' own workflow: MIGEC was used to process the raw barcoded reads, and molecular identifier groups with only a single read were discarded before consensus assembly and CDR3 extraction. Clonotype tables were post-analysed with VDJtools, normalizing diversity by down-sampling all datasets to the smallest sample size. In repertoire overlap clustering, CDR3 amino acid sequences, but not nucleotide sequences, were matched to correct batch-related cross-sample contamination. TCRdb reran the public reads through fastp at Q25 and MiXCR, keeping productive beta chains. All rows with the same CDR3 protein become a single entry with the most common DNA and genes. The V and J calls and clone size come from TCRdb's table, not from the authors' own analysis. The sample data list roughly 620,000 distinct CDR3 sequences, and roughly 40% of these were observed just once. Under 2% of the sample is taken by the ten largest.

To demonstrate the VDJtools post-analysis software, TCR beta repertoires were profiled from the peripheral blood of 13 young patients with multiple sclerosis. Multiple sclerosis patients were children and adolescents aged about 6 to 16 years. About this clonotype itself: What antigen it recognizes has not been identified. At one end the junction does not follow the germline gene, possibly because of a read error.

Source material: blood. The sequence is built from TRBV29-1 and TRBJ2-7, and possibly TRBD2, on 5 matching bases. This TCR derives from a girl between 10 and 17 years old with multiple sclerosis. The nucleotide sequence reads TGCAGCGTTGGGAGGTCCTACGGGCAGTACTTC. It translates as CSVGRSYGQYF.